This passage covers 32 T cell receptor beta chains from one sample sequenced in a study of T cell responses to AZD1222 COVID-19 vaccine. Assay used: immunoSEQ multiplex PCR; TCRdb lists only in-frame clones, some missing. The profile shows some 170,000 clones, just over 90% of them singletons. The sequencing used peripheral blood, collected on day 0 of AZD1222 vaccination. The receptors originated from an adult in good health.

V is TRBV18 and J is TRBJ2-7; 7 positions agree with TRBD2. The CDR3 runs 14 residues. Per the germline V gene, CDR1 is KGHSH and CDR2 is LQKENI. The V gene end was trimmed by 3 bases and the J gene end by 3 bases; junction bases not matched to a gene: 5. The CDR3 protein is CASSPPSGYYEQYF. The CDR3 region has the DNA TGTGCCAGCTCACCGCCTAGCGGCTACTACGAGCAGTACTTC.

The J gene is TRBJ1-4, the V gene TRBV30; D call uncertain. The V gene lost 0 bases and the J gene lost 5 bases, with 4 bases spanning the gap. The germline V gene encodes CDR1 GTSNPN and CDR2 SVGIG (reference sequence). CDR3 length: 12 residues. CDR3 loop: CAWSVPNEKLFF. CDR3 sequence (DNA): TGTGCCTGGAGTGTACCAAATGAAAAACTGTTTTTT.

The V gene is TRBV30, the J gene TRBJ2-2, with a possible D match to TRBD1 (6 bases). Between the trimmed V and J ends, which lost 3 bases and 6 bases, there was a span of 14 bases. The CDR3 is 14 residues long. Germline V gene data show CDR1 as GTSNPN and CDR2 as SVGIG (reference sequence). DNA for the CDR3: TGTGCCTGGAGCCTCCGACAGGACGCCGGGGAGCTGTTTTTT. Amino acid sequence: CAWSLRQDAGELFF. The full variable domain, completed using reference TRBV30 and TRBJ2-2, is SQTIHQWPATLVQPVGSPLSLECTVEGTSNPNLYWYRQAAGRGLQLLFYSVGIGQISSEVPQNLSASRPQDRQFILSSKKLLLSDSGFYLCAWSLRQDAGELFFGEGSRLTVL.

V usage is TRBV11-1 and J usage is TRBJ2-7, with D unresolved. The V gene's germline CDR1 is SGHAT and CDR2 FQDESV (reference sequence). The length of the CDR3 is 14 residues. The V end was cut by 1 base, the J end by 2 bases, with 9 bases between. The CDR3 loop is CASSLGPNPYEQYF. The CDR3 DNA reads TGTGCCAGCAGCTTAGGTCCGAACCCCTACGAGCAGTACTTC.

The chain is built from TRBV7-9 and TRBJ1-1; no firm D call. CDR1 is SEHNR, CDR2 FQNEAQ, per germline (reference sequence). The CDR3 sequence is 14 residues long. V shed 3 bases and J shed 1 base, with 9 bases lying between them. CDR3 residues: CASSFIDGNTEAFF. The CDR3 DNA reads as TGTGCCAGCAGCTTTATCGACGGGAACACTGAAGCTTTCTTT.

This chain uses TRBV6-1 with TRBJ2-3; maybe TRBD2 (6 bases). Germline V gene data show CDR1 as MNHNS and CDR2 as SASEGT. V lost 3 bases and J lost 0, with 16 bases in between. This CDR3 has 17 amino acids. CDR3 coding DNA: TGTGCCAGCAGTGAGCCCCCACGGAGGGTAAGCACAGATACGCAGTATTTT. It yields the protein CASSEPPRRVSTDTQYF.

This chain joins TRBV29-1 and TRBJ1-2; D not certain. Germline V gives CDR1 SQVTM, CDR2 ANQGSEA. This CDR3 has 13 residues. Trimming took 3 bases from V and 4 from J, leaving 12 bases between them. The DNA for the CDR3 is TGCAGCGTTGACATGGGCCGTATCTATGGCTACACCTTC. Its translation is CSVDMGRIYGYTF. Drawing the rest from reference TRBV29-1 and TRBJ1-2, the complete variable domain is SAVISQKPSRDICQRGTSLTIQCQVDSQVTMMFWYRQQPGQSLTLIATANQGSEATYESGFVIDKFPISRPNLTFSTLTVSNMSPEDSSIYLCSVDMGRIYGYTFGSGTRLTVV.

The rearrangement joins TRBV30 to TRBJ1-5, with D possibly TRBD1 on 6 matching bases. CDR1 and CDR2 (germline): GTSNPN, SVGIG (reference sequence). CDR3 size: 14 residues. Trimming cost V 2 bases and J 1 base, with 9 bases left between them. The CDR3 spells CAWSTQGSNQPQHF. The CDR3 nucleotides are TGTGCCTGGAGTACCCAGGGGAGCAATCAGCCCCAGCATTTT.

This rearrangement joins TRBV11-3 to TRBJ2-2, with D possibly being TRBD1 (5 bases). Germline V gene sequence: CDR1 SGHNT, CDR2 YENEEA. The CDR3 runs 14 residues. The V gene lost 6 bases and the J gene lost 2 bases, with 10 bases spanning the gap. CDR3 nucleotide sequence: TGTGCCAGCAGGTTCAGGGCTAACACCGGGGAGCTGTTTTTT. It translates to CASRFRANTGELFF. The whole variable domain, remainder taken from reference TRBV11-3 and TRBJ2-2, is EAGVVQSPRYKIIEKKQPVAFWCNPISGHNTLYWYLQNLGQGPELLIRYENEEAVDDSQLPKDRFSAERLKGVDSTLKIQPAELGDSAVYLCASRFRANTGELFFGEGSRLTVL.

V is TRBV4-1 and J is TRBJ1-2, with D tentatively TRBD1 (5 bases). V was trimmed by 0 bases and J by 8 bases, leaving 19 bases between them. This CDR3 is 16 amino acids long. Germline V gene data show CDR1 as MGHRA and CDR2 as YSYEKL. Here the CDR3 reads CASSQEMKSGSWGYTF. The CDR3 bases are TGCGCCAGCAGCCAAGAGATGAAGTCAGGGTCTTGGGGCTACACCTTC.

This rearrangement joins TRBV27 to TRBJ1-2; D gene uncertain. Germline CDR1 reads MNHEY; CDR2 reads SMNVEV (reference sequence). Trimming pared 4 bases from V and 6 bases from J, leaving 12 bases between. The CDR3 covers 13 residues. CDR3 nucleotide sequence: TGTGCCAGCAGTTCCGGGGAAGTGCATGGCTACACCTTC. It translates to CASSSGEVHGYTF.

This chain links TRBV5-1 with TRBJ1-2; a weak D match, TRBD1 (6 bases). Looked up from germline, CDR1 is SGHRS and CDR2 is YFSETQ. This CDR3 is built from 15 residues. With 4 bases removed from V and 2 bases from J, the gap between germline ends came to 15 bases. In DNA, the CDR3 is TGCGCCAGCAGCCCGACGACAGGCTCGAACTATGGCTACACCTTC. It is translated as CASSPTTGSNYGYTF.

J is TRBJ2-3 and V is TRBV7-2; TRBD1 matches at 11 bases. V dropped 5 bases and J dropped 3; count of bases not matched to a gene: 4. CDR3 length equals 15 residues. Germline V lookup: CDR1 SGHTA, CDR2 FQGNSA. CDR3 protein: CASSRDRGGTDTQYF. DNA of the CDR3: TGTGCCAGCAGCCGGGACAGGGGGGGAACAGATACGCAGTATTTT.

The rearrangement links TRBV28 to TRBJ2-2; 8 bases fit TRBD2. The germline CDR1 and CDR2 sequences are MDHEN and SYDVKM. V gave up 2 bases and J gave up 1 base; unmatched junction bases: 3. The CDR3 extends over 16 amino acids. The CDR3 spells CASSLQLAGNTGELFF. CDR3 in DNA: TGTGCCAGCAGTTTACAGCTAGCGGGGAACACCGGGGAGCTGTTTTTT.

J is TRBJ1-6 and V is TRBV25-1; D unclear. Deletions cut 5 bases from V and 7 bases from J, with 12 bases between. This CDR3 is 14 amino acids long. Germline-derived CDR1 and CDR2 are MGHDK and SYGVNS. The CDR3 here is CASSHTPTNSPLHF. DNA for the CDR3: TGTGCCAGCAGTCACACCCCAACCAATTCACCCCTCCACTTT. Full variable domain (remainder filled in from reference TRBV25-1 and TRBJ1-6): EADIYQTPRYLVIGTGKKITLECSQTMGHDKMYWYQQDPGMELHLIHYSYGVNSTEKGDLSSESTVSRIRTEHFPLTLESARPSHTSQYLCASSHTPTNSPLHFGNGTRLTVT.

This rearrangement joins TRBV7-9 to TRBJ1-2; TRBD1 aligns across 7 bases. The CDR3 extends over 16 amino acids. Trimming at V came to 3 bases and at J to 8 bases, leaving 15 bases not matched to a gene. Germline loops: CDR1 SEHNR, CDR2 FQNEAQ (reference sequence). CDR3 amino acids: CASSFLATGESDGYTF. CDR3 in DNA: TGTGCCAGCAGCTTTCTCGCCACAGGGGAATCTGACGGCTACACCTTC.

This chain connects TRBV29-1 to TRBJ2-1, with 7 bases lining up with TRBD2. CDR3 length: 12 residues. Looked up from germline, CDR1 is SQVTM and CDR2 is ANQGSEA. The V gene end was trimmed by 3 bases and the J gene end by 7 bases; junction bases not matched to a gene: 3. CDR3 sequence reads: CSVDWGGNEQFF. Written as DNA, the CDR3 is TGCAGCGTTGATTGGGGGGGGAATGAGCAGTTCTTC.

CDR3 protein: CASSRGVAGLGEQFF. CDR3 sequence (DNA): TGTGCCAGCTCGAGGGGAGTAGCGGGGCTTGGGGAGCAGTTCTTC. This chain links TRBV6-4 with TRBJ2-1, with TRBD2 matching 8 bases. This CDR3 has 15 residues. The germline V gene has CDR1 MRHNA and CDR2 SNTAGT. V trimming: 8 bases; J trimming: 10 bases; junction bases outside the gene matches: 16.

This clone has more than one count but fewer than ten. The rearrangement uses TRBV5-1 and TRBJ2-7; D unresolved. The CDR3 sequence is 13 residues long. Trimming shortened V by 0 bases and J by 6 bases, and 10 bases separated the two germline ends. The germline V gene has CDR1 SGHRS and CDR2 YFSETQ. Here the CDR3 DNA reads TGCGCCAGCAGCTTGGCTCTGAACGGCGAGCAGTACTTC. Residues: CASSLALNGEQYF. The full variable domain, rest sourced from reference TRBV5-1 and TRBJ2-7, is KAGVTQTPRYLIKTRGQQVTLSCSPISGHRSVSWYQQTPGQGLQFLFEYFSETQRNKGNFPGRFSGRQFSNSRSEMNVSTLELGDSALYLCASSLALNGEQYFGPGTRLTVT.

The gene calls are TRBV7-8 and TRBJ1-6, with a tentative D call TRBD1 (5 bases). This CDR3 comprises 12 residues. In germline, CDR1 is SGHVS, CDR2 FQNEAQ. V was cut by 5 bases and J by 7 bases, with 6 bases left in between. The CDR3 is CASSRGNSPLHF. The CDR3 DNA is TGTGCCAGCAGCCGGGGGAATTCACCCCTCCACTTT.

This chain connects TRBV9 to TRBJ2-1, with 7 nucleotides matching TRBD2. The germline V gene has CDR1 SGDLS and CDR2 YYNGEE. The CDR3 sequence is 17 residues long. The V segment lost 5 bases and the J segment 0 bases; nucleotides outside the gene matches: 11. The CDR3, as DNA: TGTGCCAGCAGTGTTAGTAGCGGGTCAAGCTCCTACAATGAGCAGTTCTTC. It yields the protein CASSVSSGSSSYNEQFF.

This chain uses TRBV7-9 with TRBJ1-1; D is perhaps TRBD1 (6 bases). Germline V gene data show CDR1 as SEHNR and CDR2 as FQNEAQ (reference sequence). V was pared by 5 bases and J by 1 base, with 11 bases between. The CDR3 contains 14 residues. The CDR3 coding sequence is TGTGCCAGCAGCGTGGGGGGCGAGAACACTGAAGCTTTCTTT. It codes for CASSVGGENTEAFF.

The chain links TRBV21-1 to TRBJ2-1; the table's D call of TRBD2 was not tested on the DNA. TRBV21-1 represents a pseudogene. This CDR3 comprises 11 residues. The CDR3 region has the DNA TGTGCCAGCAGGAACCTAGAGGTGAAGTTCTTC. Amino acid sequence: CASRNLEVKFF.

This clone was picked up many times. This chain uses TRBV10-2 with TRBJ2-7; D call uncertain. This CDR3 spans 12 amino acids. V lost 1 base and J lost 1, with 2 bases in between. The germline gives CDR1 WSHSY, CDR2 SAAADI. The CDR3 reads CASSELSYEQYF. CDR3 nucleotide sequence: TGCGCCAGCAGTGAGTTATCCTACGAGCAGTACTTC.

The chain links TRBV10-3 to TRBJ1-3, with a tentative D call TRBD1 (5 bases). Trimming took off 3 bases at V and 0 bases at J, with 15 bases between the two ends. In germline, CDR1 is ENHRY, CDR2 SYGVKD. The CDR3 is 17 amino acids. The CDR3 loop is CAISDAGQPLSGNTIYF. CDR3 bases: TGTGCCATCAGTGATGCCGGACAACCTCTCTCTGGAAACACCATATATTTT.

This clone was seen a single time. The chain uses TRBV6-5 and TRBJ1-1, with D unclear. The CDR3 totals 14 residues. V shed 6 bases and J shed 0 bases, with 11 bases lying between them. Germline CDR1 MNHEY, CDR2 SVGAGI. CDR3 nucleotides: TGTGCCAGCAGACGGGTAACTTTGAACACTGAAGCTTTCTTT. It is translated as CASRRVTLNTEAFF.

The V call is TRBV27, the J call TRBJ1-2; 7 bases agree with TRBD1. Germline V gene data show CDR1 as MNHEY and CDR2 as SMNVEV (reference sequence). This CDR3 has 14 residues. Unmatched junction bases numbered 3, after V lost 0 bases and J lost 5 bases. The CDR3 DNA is TGTGCCAGCAGTTTATCCACAGGGGAGTATGGCTACACCTTC. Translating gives CASSLSTGEYGYTF.

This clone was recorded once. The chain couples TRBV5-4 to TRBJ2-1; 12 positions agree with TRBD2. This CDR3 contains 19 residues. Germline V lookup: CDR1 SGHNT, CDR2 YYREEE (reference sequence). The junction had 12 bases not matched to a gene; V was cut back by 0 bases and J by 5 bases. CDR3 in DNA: TGTGCCAGCAGCTTGGGGGTGAGACTAGCGGGAGTGCTCCACAATGAGCAGTTCTTC. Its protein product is CASSLGVRLAGVLHNEQFF.

The CDR3 coding sequence is TGCGCCAGCAGCCAAGTTGGGGGGGACGAAGACTACACCTTC. It translates to CASSQVGGDEDYTF. The J gene is TRBJ1-2, the V gene TRBV4-1; tentatively, D is TRBD1 (5 bases). The germline CDR1 and CDR2 sequences are MGHRA and YSYEKL. The CDR3 is 14 amino acids. With 1 base removed from V and 10 bases from J, the gap between germline ends came to 16 bases.

CDR3 region: CAWSVTGTLNTEAFF. CDR3 sequence (DNA): TGTGCCTGGAGTGTAACAGGGACACTGAACACTGAAGCTTTCTTT. V gene TRBV30 combines with J gene TRBJ1-1; a weak D match, TRBD1 (6 bases). This CDR3 has 15 residues. CDR1 GTSNPN and CDR2 SVGIG come from the germline V gene (reference sequence). The ends were cut back, 0 bases at V and 0 bases at J, with 11 bases in the middle.

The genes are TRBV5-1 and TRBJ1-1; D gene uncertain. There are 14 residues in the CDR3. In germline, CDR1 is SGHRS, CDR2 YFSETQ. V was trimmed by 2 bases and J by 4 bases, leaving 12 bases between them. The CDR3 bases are TGCGCCAGCAGCTTAGAGCTGAGTAGCACTGAAGCTTTCTTT. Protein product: CASSLELSSTEAFF.

The CDR3 region is CTSSQDSFGRSGGGGETQYF. The CDR3, as DNA: TGCACCAGCAGCCAAGATAGTTTTGGTAGGAGCGGGGGGGGCGGAGAGACCCAGTACTTC. The chain uses TRBV1 and TRBJ2-5; TRBD2, the table's D call, was not compared with the DNA. TRBV1 is recorded as a pseudogene. The CDR3 extends over 20 amino acids.